This paragraph reports one T cell receptor (beta chain). Its antigen is undetermined. The germline V and J ends were trimmed by 5 bases and 4 bases, with 12 bases remaining between them. The germline V gene encodes CDR1 MNHEY and CDR2 SVGAGI. The CDR3 runs to 14 residues. Profiled with immunoSEQ multiplex PCR; TCRdb holds only in-frame clones, not every one. The sample shows some 130,000 clones, over 85% of them seen only once. This record belongs to a study of T cell responses to AZD1222 COVID-19 vaccine. Study-wide findings and caveats: Compared with day 0, the breadth and depth of the Spike-specific TCR repertoire rose significantly after two doses of AZD1222. Without day 14 samples, only post-peak T cell repertoires were studied. Nearly half of the spike-specific TCRs reportedly recognize variant regions that carry no mutations.

Pooled samples include second doses given at about 4 or 12 weeks. The receptor's source is an adult who received the AZD1222 COVID-19 vaccine. The input for sequencing was peripheral blood, taken 28 days after the second AZD1222 dose. The chain recombines TRBV6-5 with TRBJ1-3, with D perhaps TRBD1 (5 bases). This chain's CDR3 is CASSQWGGGNTIYF. CDR3 nucleotide sequence: TGTGCCAGCAGTCAGTGGGGGGGAGGAAACACCATATATTTT.